These 31 T cell receptor beta chains were all obtained from the same sample, sequenced in a study of cytotoxic CD8 clonotypes in ibrutinib-treated CLL. Here immunoSEQ multiplex PCR was the method, and the copy in TCRdb shows in-frame clones only, minus some. The top ten clones hold approximately 15% of a sample with 200,000 to 250,000 clones, 70% of them seen once. The sequencing here drew on PBMCs, taken after 24 months of ibrutinib treatment. These receptors all come from a human donor with chronic lymphocytic leukemia.

This rearrangement joins TRBV5-6 to TRBJ2-1; the match to TRBD2 covers 11 bases. The ends lost 0 bases at V and 15 bases at J; junction bases unmatched: 11. The germline V gene has CDR1 SGHDT and CDR2 YYEEEE. This CDR3 contains 15 residues. CDR3 in DNA: TGTGCCAGCAGCTTGGAGGGACTAGCGGAGAGACCGGTGTTCTTC. Translating it yields CASSLEGLAERPVFF.

The V and J genes are TRBV27 and TRBJ2-5; D gene unclear. V lost 11 bases and J 5 bases, leaving 9 bases between the germline ends. CDR3 length: 10 amino acids. CDR1 is MNHEY and CDR2 is SMNVEV in the germline V gene (reference sequence). In nucleotides, the CDR3 is TGTGCCCGACCGAGGGAGACCCAGTACTTC. This translates into CARPRETQYF.

V usage is TRBV5-7 and J usage is TRBJ2-7; D is ambiguous. TRBV5-7 is filed as an ORF, its function uncertain. The CDR3 extends over 15 amino acids. V was clipped by 0 bases and J by 1 base, with 11 bases between them. CDR3 in amino acids: CASSLAWAGSYEQYF. CDR3 DNA: TGTGCCAGCAGCTTGGCCTGGGCAGGATCCTACGAGCAGTACTTC.

The rearrangement joins TRBV6-5 to TRBJ2-1, with D possibly TRBD2 on 6 matching bases. The germline V gene encodes CDR1 MNHEY and CDR2 SVGAGI. This CDR3 has 16 residues. Between the trimmed V and J ends, which lost 2 bases and 5 bases, there was a span of 16 bases. DNA of the CDR3: TGTGCCAGCAGTTACGGGCCGTTCGGGGGAGACAATGAGCAGTTCTTC. Translation gives CASSYGPFGGDNEQFF.

The CDR3 DNA reads as TGTGCCAGCACCGGGGGGGTTTATGGCTACACCTTC. Translating gives CASTGGVYGYTF. The chain couples TRBV25-1 to TRBJ1-2; weak D call: TRBD1 (5 bases). This CDR3 is 12 amino acids long. V was shortened by 7 bases and J by 5 bases, with 11 bases between the two germline ends. Germline-derived CDR1 and CDR2 are MGHDK and SYGVNS.

The chain recombines TRBV28 with TRBJ2-7; 10 bases agree with TRBD1. The V and J ends lost 4 bases and 2 bases, in that order; junction bases with no gene match: 8. The CDR3 is 16 amino acids. Germline V gene data show CDR1 as MDHEN and CDR2 as SYDVKM. The CDR3 is CASSSEGQGNAYEQYF. The CDR3 DNA sequence: TGTGCCAGCAGTTCCGAGGGACAGGGGAACGCCTACGAGCAGTACTTC.

The chain links TRBV23-1 to TRBJ1-3; 7 nucleotides agree with TRBD1. TRBV23-1 is noted as an ORF with a role that remains uncertain. Trimming removed 2 bases from V and 1 base from J; junction bases left unmatched: 11. CDR3 size: 18 residues. Written as DNA, the CDR3 is TGCGCCAGCAGTCAAATATACCGGGACAGAGTATCTGGAAACACCATATATTTT. Protein product: CASSQIYRDRVSGNTIYF.

The chain has TRBV11-2 and TRBJ2-1, with D tentatively TRBD2 (6 bases). Between the trimmed V and J ends, which lost 7 bases and 2 bases, there was a span of 18 bases. From germline, CDR1 is SGHAT and CDR2 FQNNGV. The CDR3 length is 16 residues. CDR3 loop: CASIPSLGGAYNEQFF. DNA for the CDR3: TGTGCCAGCATTCCGAGCCTGGGGGGAGCCTACAATGAGCAGTTCTTC.

The chain couples TRBV7-9 to TRBJ1-2, with 9 bases matching TRBD1. With V trimmed by 3 bases and J by 9 bases, 5 bases remained unmatched. The CDR3 spans 13 residues. CDR1 and CDR2 from the germline V gene are SEHNR and FQNEAQ (reference sequence). Written as DNA, the CDR3 is TGTGCCAGCAGCTTCCGGGACAGGGATAGCTACACCTTC. Protein sequence: CASSFRDRDSYTF.

The V gene is TRBV19, the J gene TRBJ2-3, with D possibly TRBD1 on 7 matching bases. Germline V gene lookup returns CDR1 LNHDA and CDR2 SQIVND (reference sequence). V was cut by 4 bases and J by 3 bases, with 14 bases left in between. This CDR3 is built from 15 residues. Here the CDR3 reads CASSKEGARTDTQYF. The CDR3 DNA follows: TGTGCCAGTAGTAAGGAGGGGGCTAGGACAGATACGCAGTATTTT. The full variable domain, its missing parts supplied by reference TRBV19 and TRBJ2-3, is DGGITQSPKYLFRKEGQNVTLSCEQNLNHDAMYWYRQDPGQGLRLIYYSQIVNDFQKGDIAEGYSVSREKKESFPLTVTSAQKNPTAFYLCASSKEGARTDTQYFGPGTRLTVL.

The chain employs TRBV9 and TRBJ2-1, with 8 bases identical to TRBD2. The ends lost 3 bases at V and 0 bases at J; junction bases unmatched: 5. This CDR3 has 16 amino acids. CDR1 is SGDLS, CDR2 YYNGEE, per germline. CDR3 DNA: TGTGCCAGCAGCGCCAGCGGGGGCAGCTCCTACAATGAGCAGTTCTTC. It codes for CASSASGGSSYNEQFF.

For the CDR3, the DNA is TGCGCCAGCGGGCGGGAGGGCTACGAGCAGTACTTC. Translated: CASGREGYEQYF. This chain links TRBV5-1 with TRBJ2-7; 9 nucleotides match TRBD2. V dropped 7 bases and J dropped 3; count of bases not matched to a gene: 2. This CDR3 spans 12 amino acids. Per the germline V gene, CDR1 is SGHRS and CDR2 is YFSETQ.

This chain connects TRBV27 to TRBJ2-7, with 8 positions matching TRBD1. Unmatched junction bases numbered 13, after V lost 4 bases and J lost 5 bases. Germline CDR1 and CDR2: MNHEY and SMNVEV (reference sequence). The CDR3 is 16 residues long. The CDR3 DNA follows: TGTGCCAGCAGTTCCTTCGGCGCAGGGGGCATGGACGAGCAGTACTTC. Translated: CASSSFGAGGMDEQYF.

The J gene is TRBJ2-7, the V gene TRBV19; TRBD1 matches 7 bases. The CDR3 runs to 14 residues. Looked up from germline, CDR1 is LNHDA and CDR2 is SQIVND (reference sequence). V gave up 1 base and J gave up 6 bases; unmatched junction bases: 6. The CDR3 region has the DNA TGTGCCAGTAGTATAGGACAGGGAAGGGGCGAGCAGTACTTC. It encodes CASSIGQGRGEQYF.

The chain uses TRBV9 and TRBJ2-1; D gene ambiguous. V lost 0 bases, J lost 1 base, and 5 bases lay in between. The CDR3 sequence is 14 residues long. Germline V CDR1 and CDR2: SGDLS, YYNGEE. The CDR3: CASSVVDSYNEQFF. The CDR3 nucleotides read TGTGCCAGCAGCGTAGTCGATTCCTACAATGAGCAGTTCTTC.

There are a few counts of this clone. The rearrangement links TRBV7-3 to TRBJ2-1, with 12 bases that match TRBD2. Germline-derived CDR1 and CDR2 are SGHTA and FQGTGA. After removal of 5 bases from V and 7 bases from J, the junction contained 6 bases not matched to a gene. The CDR3 spans 15 residues. CDR3 sequence reads: CASSPWTSGKNEQFF. DNA of the CDR3: TGTGCCAGCAGCCCCTGGACTAGCGGGAAGAATGAGCAGTTCTTC.

The rearrangement links TRBV7-2 to TRBJ2-7, with 10 bases fitting TRBD2. The CDR3 is made up of 14 amino acids. Trimming cost V 6 bases and J 0 bases; bases outside gene matches: 2. Germline loops: CDR1 SGHTA, CDR2 FQGNSA. As DNA, the CDR3 is TGTGCCAGCAGTCGACTAGCGGGCTCCTACGAGCAGTACTTC. Encoded protein: CASSRLAGSYEQYF.

This clone has just a few counts. The genes are TRBV27 and TRBJ2-7, with TRBD1 matching over 10 bases. The CDR3 spans 14 residues. Trimming removed 6 bases from V and 2 bases from J; junction bases left unmatched: 4. Germline CDR1 is MNHEY and CDR2 is SMNVEV (reference sequence). CDR3: CASRPGTGAYEQYF. CDR3 nucleotides: TGTGCCAGCAGACCCGGGACAGGGGCCTACGAGCAGTACTTC.

The chain links TRBV5-6 to TRBJ1-2; D remains unclear. This CDR3 spans 13 amino acids. Between the trimmed V and J ends, which lost 3 bases and 8 bases, there was a span of 14 bases. In germline, CDR1 is SGHDT, CDR2 YYEEEE. CDR3 in amino acids: CASSSGLQEGYTF. In nucleotides, the CDR3 is TGTGCCAGCAGCTCCGGCCTCCAGGAGGGCTACACCTTC.

The chain uses TRBV5-4 and TRBJ1-4, with 8 nucleotides matching TRBD1. This CDR3 spans 15 amino acids. J was trimmed by 0 bases and V by 4 bases; bases with no gene match: 2. CDR1 is SGHNT and CDR2 is YYREEE in the germline V gene (reference sequence). CDR3 DNA: TGTGCCAGCAGCCGACAGGGGACAACTAATGAAAAACTGTTTTTT. Translated, it gives CASSRQGTTNEKLFF.

The chain has TRBV4-2 and TRBJ1-5; possibly TRBD1 for D (5 bases). V gave up 5 bases and J gave up 3 bases, with 20 bases separating them. The germline V gene has CDR1 LGHNA and CDR2 YNFKEQ. CDR3 length: 17 residues. The CDR3 region has the DNA TGTGCCAGCAGCTACTTCGGGGACGGAGATCACAATCAGCCCCAGCATTTT. Its translation: CASSYFGDGDHNQPQHF.

The rearrangement links TRBV19 to TRBJ2-1, with D possibly TRBD1 on 5 matching bases. Looked up from germline, CDR1 is LNHDA and CDR2 is SQIVND (reference sequence). V was shortened by 6 bases and J by 10 bases, with 25 bases between the two germline ends. CDR3 size: 16 residues. CDR3 loop: CASSLFLAEGVLEQFF. CDR3 in DNA: TGTGCCAGTAGCCTTTTTTTGGCCGAAGGGGTGCTAGAGCAGTTCTTC.

This clone has only a few counts. V and J are TRBV28 and TRBJ1-4; a weak D match, TRBD1 (5 bases). Looked up from germline, CDR1 is MDHEN and CDR2 is SYDVKM. Deletions cut 4 bases from V and 7 bases from J, with 7 bases between. The CDR3 loop spans 12 amino acids. CDR3 coding DNA: TGTGCCAGCAGTTCCGGGGGTGAAAAACTGTTTTTT. Protein sequence: CASSSGGEKLFF.

V is TRBV29-1 and J is TRBJ2-7; 10 nucleotides match TRBD2. This CDR3 is built from 17 residues. Germline trimming cut 4 bases from V and 0 bases from J; bases unmatched to any gene: 12. The germline V gene has CDR1 SQVTM and CDR2 ANQGSEA. This CDR3 reads CSVVRTSGAGGSYEQYF. The CDR3 DNA follows: TGCAGCGTTGTTCGGACTAGCGGAGCCGGAGGCTCCTACGAGCAGTACTTC.

The V gene is TRBV5-1, the J gene TRBJ2-2, with D unresolved. The germline V and J ends were trimmed by 6 bases and 0 bases, with 9 bases remaining between them. Germline-derived CDR1 and CDR2 are SGHRS and YFSETQ. This CDR3 comprises 14 residues. The DNA of the CDR3 is TGCGCCAGCAAGCCGGATTCGAACACCGGGGAGCTGTTTTTT. It encodes CASKPDSNTGELFF. Together with reference TRBV5-1 and TRBJ2-2, the CDR3 gives the full variable domain: KAGVTQTPRYLIKTRGQQVTLSCSPISGHRSVSWYQQTPGQGLQFLFEYFSETQRNKGNFPGRFSGRQFSNSRSEMNVSTLELGDSALYLCASKPDSNTGELFFGEGSRLTVL.

The rearrangement links TRBV5-1 to TRBJ2-1; the D gene is possibly TRBD1 (6 bases). The CDR3 extends over 14 amino acids. Looked up from germline, CDR1 is SGHRS and CDR2 is YFSETQ. V shed 3 bases and J shed 9 bases, with 16 bases lying between them. Here the CDR3 reads CASSSPIQGSEQFF. As DNA, the CDR3 is TGCGCCAGCAGCTCACCAATTCAGGGGAGTGAGCAGTTCTTC.

The chain is built from TRBV29-1 and TRBJ1-2; 7 bases map to TRBD1. The CDR3 is 15 amino acids. The V and J ends lost 7 bases and 8 bases, in that order; junction bases with no gene match: 19. CDR1 SQVTM and CDR2 ANQGSEA come from the germline V gene. Here the CDR3 DNA reads TGCAGCGCACAAGGACGTGAGGGGGCGAGGGAGGGCTACACCTTC. This gives the protein CSAQGREGAREGYTF.

The J gene is TRBJ1-1, the V gene TRBV19; the D gene is possibly TRBD1 (6 bases). With 5 bases removed from V and 2 bases from J, the gap between germline ends came to 15 bases. Germline lookup yields CDR1 LNHDA and CDR2 SQIVND (reference sequence). CDR3 length: 15 residues. The CDR3 sequence is CASSALAGGNTEAFF. In nucleotides, the CDR3 is TGTGCCAGTAGTGCCCTCGCTGGGGGCAACACTGAAGCTTTCTTT.

The rearrangement links TRBV9 to TRBJ2-3; D ambiguous. The V and J ends lost 4 bases and 2 bases respectively, with 5 bases between them. CDR1 SGDLS and CDR2 YYNGEE come from the germline V gene. The CDR3 length is 12 residues. The CDR3 here is CASSPSTDTQYF. The CDR3 nucleotides are TGTGCCAGCAGCCCGTCCACAGATACGCAGTATTTT.

The V and J genes are TRBV27 and TRBJ2-3; D is perhaps TRBD2 (6 bases). The CDR3 contains 13 residues. Germline loops: CDR1 MNHEY, CDR2 SMNVEV (reference sequence). V was shortened by 5 bases and J by 6 bases, with 12 bases between the two germline ends. The CDR3 sequence: CASSRGRFDTQYF. Written as DNA, the CDR3 is TGTGCCAGCAGTAGAGGGAGGTTCGATACGCAGTATTTT.

The count of this clone is one. In DNA form, the CDR3 reads TGTGCCACCAGCAGACAAACTAATCAGCCCCAGCATTTT. Its protein product is CATSRQTNQPQHF. The genes are TRBV15 and TRBJ1-5; D call uncertain. The germline gives CDR1 LNHNV, CDR2 YYDKDF (reference sequence). The germline V and J ends were trimmed by 2 bases and 4 bases, with 6 bases remaining between them. The CDR3 totals 13 residues.